Each of the 9 T cell receptor beta chains below was sequenced from the same sample in a study of beta chain features in type 1 diabetes. Study-wide results and caveats: Moderate yet significant TCRB CDR3 shortening was seen in Type 1 diabetes patients in all four CD4+ subsets.

Antigens of these TCRs are unknown. TCRB transcripts that were expressed got sequenced, as all of the isolated RNA had been reverse transcribed. TCRdb keeps only in-frame clones here, not all; method: immunoSEQ multiplex PCR. The sample has hundreds of thousands of clones; more than 12% are singletons. Specimen: naive CD4+ T cells from blood. Receptors originate from a man aged 18 to 29 with type 1 diabetes.

The chain couples TRBV30 to TRBJ2-5; tentative D call: TRBD2 (6 bases). The CDR3 extends over 14 amino acids. V lost 1 base to trimming and J lost 2 bases, with 11 bases between them. CDR1 and CDR2 from the germline V gene are GTSNPN and SVGIG (reference sequence). In DNA, the CDR3 is TGTGCCTGGAGTGCGGACTACCTACAAGAGACCCAGTACTTC. Translated: CAWSADYLQETQYF.

This chain joins TRBV2 and TRBJ1-5; 8 positions agree with TRBD1. The CDR3 spans 14 residues. Trimming removed 6 bases from V and 6 bases from J; junction bases left unmatched: 7. Per the germline V gene, CDR1 is SNHLY and CDR2 is FYNNEI. The CDR3 bases are TGTGCCAGCAGCAACGACAGGGGTAGTCAGCCCCAGCATTTT. It translates to CASSNDRGSQPQHF.

Here the CDR3 reads CAWTSWGPKETQYF. DNA of the CDR3: TGTGCCTGGACTAGTTGGGGGCCCAAAGAGACCCAGTACTTC. This chain joins TRBV30 and TRBJ2-5, with TRBD1 as a possible D gene (6 bases). The ends were cut back, 4 bases at V and 3 bases at J, with 15 bases in the middle. This CDR3 contains 14 residues. CDR1 and CDR2 from the germline V gene are GTSNPN and SVGIG (reference sequence).

This clone turned up a few times. V and J are TRBV6-5 and TRBJ1-5; D might be TRBD1 (6 bases). CDR1 is MNHEY and CDR2 is SVGAGI in the germline V gene. The CDR3 length is 13 residues. Trimming left V 8 bases short and J 7 bases short, with 15 bases between. Here the CDR3 reads CASCRGRGQPQHF. The CDR3 nucleotides are TGTGCCAGCTGTCGGGGGCGCGGCCAGCCCCAGCATTTT.

This clone turned up a few times. V and J are TRBV7-9 and TRBJ2-7, with TRBD1 matching over 9 bases. CDR1 and CDR2 from the germline V gene are SEHNR and FQNEAQ (reference sequence). The CDR3 has 14 residues. With V trimmed by 5 bases and J by 6 bases, 8 bases remained unmatched. CDR3 DNA: TGTGCCAGCAGCATCGGGACAGGGAGCGGCGAGCAGTACTTC. Protein: CASSIGTGSGEQYF.

The gene calls are TRBV4-2 and TRBJ1-5; D gene uncertain. The CDR3 contains 16 residues. Trimming cost V 4 bases and J 9 bases, with 22 bases left between them. CDR1 and CDR2 from the germline V gene are LGHNA and YNFKEQ. CDR3 region: CASSPGIGAGGWPQHF. As DNA, the CDR3 is TGTGCCAGCAGCCCTGGAATAGGCGCGGGTGGTTGGCCCCAGCATTTT.

The chain has TRBV27 and TRBJ2-1, with 10 bases fitting TRBD2. Germline CDR1 reads MNHEY; CDR2 reads SMNVEV (reference sequence). The junction had 5 bases not matched to a gene; V was cut back by 1 base and J by 5 bases. The CDR3 is 16 amino acids. The CDR3 here is CASSLWSSGGDNEQFF. The CDR3 bases are TGTGCCAGCAGTTTATGGTCTAGCGGGGGAGACAATGAGCAGTTCTTC.

The chain has TRBV10-3 and TRBJ2-1, with D unclear. V lost 3 bases and J 7 bases, leaving 13 bases between the germline ends. The CDR3 sequence is 14 residues long. Germline V gene data show CDR1 as ENHRY and CDR2 as SYGVKD. The CDR3: CAISDRVVGNEQFF. In DNA form, the CDR3 reads TGTGCCATCAGTGATAGAGTAGTTGGGAATGAGCAGTTCTTC.

The rearrangement links TRBV9 to TRBJ1-1; unclear D gene. The CDR3 length is 14 residues. Per germline, CDR1 SGDLS and CDR2 YYNGEE. Trimming left V 0 bases short and J 0 bases short, with 6 bases between. In DNA, the CDR3 is TGTGCCAGCAGCGTAGAGTGGGTGAACACTGAAGCTTTCTTT. This translates into CASSVEWVNTEAFF.